Listed below are T cell receptor beta chains from one sample, sequenced in a study of tumor-infiltrating lymphocytes in oesophageal squamous cell carcinoma. A single record per CDR3 protein comes from TCRdb applying MiXCR to the PCR reads. The sample holds over 10,000 distinct CDR3 sequences, around 53% seen once. Specimen: blood. The origin of the receptors is a female donor with esophageal squamous cell carcinoma. CDR3s include the opening cysteine and the closing phenylalanine or tryptophan. The D gene is left open where the match is weak. The size of a clone is reported for some rows only, either as once, few or many, or as a class for expanded clones.

>TRBJ1-2|.|TRBV7-8|.
TGTGCCAGCAGCTTAGAGCTCGGGAGGAGTGGCTACACCTTC
CASSLELGRSGYTF
>TRBJ2-1|TRBD2|TRBV7-2|.
TGTGCCAGCAGCTTAGCCGGACTAGCGGGGTACAATGAGCAGTTCTTC
CASSLAGLAGYNEQFF
>TRBJ2-7|.|TRBV6-1|.
TGTGCCAGCAGTGAAGCGCTTCATCTCTACGAGCAGTACTTC
CASSEALHLYEQYF
>TRBJ2-3|.|TRBV7-2|few
TGTGCCAGCAGCTTGTCGGGGAGCACAGATACGCAGTATTTT
CASSLSGSTDTQYF
>TRBJ1-2|.|TRBV28|.
TGTGCCAGCAGGCCAGACAGCCTCTATGGCTACACCTTC
CASRPDSLYGYTF
>TRBJ2-2|TRBD1|TRBV7-3|.
TGTGCCAGCGGGACAGGCGGCCCCGGGGAGCTGTTTTTT
CASGTGGPGELFF
>TRBJ2-7|.|TRBV24-1|many
TGTGCCACCTCCGGCCCCTACGAGCAGTACTTC
CATSGPYEQYF
>TRBJ1-4|.|TRBV27|.
TGTGCCAGCCGCACCCCCACAGATACGCCGTTTTTT
CASRTPTDTPFF
>TRBJ2-5|.|TRBV19|many
TGTGCCAGTAGTATCTTGTTCAGGGGCAGGTCAATGGGTGAGCAGTACTTC
CASSILFRGRSMGEQYF
>TRBJ2-5|.|TRBV28|.
TGTGCCAGCAGTTTATCCGGAACGGCAGGGGAGGTGAAGACCCAGTACTTC
CASSLSGTAGEVKTQYF
>TRBJ2-1|TRBD2|TRBV7-9|.
TGTGCCAGCAGCTTAGGTGGGAGGGCCTCATACAATGAGCAGTTCTTC
CASSLGGRASYNEQFF
>TRBJ2-1|.|TRBV7-2|.
TGTGCCAGCAGCTTAGATGAGCGGTTGGGGCAGTTCTTC
CASSLDERLGQFF